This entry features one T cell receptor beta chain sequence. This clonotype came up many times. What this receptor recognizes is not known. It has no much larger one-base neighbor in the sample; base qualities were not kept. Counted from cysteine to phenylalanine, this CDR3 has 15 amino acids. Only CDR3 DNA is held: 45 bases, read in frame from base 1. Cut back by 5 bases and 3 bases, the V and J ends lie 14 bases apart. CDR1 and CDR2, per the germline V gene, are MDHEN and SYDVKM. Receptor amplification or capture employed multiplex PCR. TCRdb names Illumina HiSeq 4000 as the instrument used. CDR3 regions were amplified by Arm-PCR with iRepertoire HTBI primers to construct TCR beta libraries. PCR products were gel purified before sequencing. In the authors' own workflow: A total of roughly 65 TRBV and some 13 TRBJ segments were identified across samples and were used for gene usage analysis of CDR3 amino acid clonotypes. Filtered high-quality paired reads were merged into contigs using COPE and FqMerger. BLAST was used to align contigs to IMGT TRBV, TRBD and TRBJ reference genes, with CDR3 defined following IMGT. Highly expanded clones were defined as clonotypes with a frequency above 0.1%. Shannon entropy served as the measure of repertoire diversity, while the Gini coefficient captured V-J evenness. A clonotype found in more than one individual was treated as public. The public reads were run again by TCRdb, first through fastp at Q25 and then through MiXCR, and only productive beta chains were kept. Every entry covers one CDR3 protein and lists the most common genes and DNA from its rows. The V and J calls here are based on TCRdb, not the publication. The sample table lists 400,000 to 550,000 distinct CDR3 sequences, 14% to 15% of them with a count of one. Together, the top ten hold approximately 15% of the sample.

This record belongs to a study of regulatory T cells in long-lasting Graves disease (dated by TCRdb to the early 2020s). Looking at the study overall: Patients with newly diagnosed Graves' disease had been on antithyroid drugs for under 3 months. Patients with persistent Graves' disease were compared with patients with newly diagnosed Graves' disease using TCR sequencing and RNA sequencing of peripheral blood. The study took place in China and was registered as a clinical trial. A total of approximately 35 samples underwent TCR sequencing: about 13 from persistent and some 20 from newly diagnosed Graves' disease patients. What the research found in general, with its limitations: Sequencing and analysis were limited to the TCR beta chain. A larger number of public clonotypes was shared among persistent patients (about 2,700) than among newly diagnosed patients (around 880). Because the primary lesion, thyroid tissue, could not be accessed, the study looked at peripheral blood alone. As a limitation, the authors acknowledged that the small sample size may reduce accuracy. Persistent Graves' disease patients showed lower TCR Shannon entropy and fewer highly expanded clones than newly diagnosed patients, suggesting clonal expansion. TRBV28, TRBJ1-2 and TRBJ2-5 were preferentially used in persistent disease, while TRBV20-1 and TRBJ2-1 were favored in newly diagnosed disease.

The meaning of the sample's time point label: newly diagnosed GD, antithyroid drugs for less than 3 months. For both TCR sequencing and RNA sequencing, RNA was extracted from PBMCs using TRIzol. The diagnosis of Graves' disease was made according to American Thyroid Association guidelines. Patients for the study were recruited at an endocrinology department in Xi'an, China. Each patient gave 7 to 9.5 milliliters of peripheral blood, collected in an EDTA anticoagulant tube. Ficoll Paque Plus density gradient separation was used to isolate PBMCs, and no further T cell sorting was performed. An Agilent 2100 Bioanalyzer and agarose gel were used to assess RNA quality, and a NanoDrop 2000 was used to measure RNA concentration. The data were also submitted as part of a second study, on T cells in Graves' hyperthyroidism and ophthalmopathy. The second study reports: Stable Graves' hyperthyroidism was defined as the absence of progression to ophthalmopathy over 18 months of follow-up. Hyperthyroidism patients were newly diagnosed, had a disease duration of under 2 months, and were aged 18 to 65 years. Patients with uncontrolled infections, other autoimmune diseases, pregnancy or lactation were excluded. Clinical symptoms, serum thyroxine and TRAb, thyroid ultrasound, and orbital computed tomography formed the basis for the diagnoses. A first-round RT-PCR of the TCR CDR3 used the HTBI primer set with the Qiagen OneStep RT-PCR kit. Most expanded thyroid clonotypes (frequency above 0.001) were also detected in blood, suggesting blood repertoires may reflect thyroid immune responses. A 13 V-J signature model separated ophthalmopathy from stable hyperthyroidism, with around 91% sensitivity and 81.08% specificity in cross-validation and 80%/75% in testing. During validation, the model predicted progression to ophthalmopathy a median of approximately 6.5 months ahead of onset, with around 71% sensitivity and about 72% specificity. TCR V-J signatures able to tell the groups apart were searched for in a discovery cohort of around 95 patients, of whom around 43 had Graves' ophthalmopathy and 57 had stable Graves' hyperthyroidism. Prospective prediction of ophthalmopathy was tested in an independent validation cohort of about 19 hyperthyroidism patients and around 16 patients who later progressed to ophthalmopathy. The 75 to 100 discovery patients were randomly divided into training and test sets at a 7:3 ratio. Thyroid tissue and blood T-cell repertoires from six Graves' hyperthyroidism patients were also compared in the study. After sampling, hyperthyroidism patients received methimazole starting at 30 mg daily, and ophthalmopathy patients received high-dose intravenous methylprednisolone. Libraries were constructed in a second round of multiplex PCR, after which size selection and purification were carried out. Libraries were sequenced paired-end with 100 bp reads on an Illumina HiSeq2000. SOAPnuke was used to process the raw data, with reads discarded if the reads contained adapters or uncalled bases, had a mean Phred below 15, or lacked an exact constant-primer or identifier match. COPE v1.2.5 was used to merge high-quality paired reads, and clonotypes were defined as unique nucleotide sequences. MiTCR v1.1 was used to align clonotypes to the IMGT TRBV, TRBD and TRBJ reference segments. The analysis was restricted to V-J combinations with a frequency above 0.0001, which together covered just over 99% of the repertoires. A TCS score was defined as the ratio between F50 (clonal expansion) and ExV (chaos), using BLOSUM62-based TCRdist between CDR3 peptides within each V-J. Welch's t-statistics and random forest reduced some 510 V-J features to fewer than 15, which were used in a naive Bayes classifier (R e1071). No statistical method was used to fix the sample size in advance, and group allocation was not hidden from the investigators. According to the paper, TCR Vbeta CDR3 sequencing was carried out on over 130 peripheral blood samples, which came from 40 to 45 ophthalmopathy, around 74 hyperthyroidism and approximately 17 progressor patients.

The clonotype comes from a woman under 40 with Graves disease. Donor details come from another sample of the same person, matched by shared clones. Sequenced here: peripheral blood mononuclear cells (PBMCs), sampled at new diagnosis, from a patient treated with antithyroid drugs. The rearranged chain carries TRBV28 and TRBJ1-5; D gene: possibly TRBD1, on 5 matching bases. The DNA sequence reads TGTGCCAGCAGTCCCGGACAAAACTCCAATCAGCCCCAGCATTTT. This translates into CASSPGQNSNQPQHF.